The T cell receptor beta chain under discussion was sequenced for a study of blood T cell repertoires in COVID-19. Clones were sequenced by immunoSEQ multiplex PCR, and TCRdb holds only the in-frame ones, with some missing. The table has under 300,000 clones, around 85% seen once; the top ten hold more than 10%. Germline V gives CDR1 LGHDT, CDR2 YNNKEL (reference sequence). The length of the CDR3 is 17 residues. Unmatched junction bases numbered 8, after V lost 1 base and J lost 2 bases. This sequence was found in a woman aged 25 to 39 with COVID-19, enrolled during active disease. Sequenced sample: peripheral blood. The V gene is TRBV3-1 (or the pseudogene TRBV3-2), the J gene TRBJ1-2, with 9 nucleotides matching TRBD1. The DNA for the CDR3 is TGTGCCAGCAGCCAAGGCGGGACAGGGCGGGGGAACTATGGCTACACCTTC. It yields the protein CASSQGGTGRGNYGYTF.